This TCR beta chain appears in the sequencing data of a study of T cells in Graves' hyperthyroidism and ophthalmopathy. The diagnostic basis comprised clinical symptoms, serum thyroxine and TRAb, thyroid ultrasound and orbital computed tomography. Trimming removed 5 bases from V and 5 bases from J, with 19 bases in between. Germline V CDR1 and CDR2: DFQATT, SNEGSKA (reference sequence). This CDR3 is 15 amino acids long. This clonotype was recorded many times. Researchers took RNA transcripts and amplified the TCR beta CDR3 regions from them. HTBI primers were used for first-round RT-PCR of the TCR CDR3. Each CDR3 protein gets one entry after TCRdb re-called the multiplex PCR reads with MiXCR. The repertoire holds about 290,000 distinct CDR3 sequences, approximately 15% seen once, with about 50% in the top ten.

The chain couples TRBV20-1 to TRBJ2-4; D possibly corresponds to TRBD1 (6 bases). The sample consisted of blood. The clonotype was recovered from a woman aged 60-75 years with Graves' ophthalmopathy. The CDR3 protein is CSAGVTGHDQNIQYF. The CDR3, as DNA: TGCAGTGCTGGAGTCACAGGGCATGACCAAAACATTCAGTACTTC.